The 17 T cell receptor beta chains in this list originate from one sample, sequenced in a study of blood T cell repertoires in COVID-19. The repertoire was sequenced with immunoSEQ multiplex PCR; TCRdb's copy has only in-frame clones and lacks some. The sample includes approximately 380,000 clones, about nine tenths seen only once; the top ten take about 0.86%. Specimen: PBMCs or T cells enriched from blood (not recorded which). The receptors originated from a woman aged 40 to 50 who had been exposed to COVID-19.

The chain employs TRBV5-6 and TRBJ2-3; the D gene is possibly TRBD1 (5 bases). CDR3 length: 15 residues. V was shortened by 0 bases and J by 7 bases, with 15 bases between the two germline ends. CDR1 and CDR2 (germline): SGHDT, YYEEEE. CDR3 loop: CASSLAGAGRHTQYF. CDR3 bases: TGTGCCAGCAGCTTGGCCGGCGCAGGGCGACATACGCAGTATTTT.

The CDR3 DNA is TGTGCCAGCAGCCCCGCGAGCTTCTCCCCCTACGAGCAGTACTTC. Residues: CASSPASFSPYEQYF. The chain employs TRBV7-3 and TRBJ2-7; no clear D. Germline CDR1 reads SGHTA; CDR2 reads FQGTGA. The ends were cut back, 5 bases at V and 2 bases at J, with 16 bases in the middle. There are 15 residues in the CDR3. The variable domain in full, with the rest retrieved from reference TRBV7-3 and TRBJ2-7, is GAGVSQTPSNKVTEKGKYVELRCDPISGHTALYWYRQSLGQGPEFLIYFQGTGAADDSGLPNDRFFAVRPEGSVSTLKIQRTERGDSAVYLCASSPASFSPYEQYFGPGTRLTVT.

In this sample, this clone turned up once. The rearrangement joins TRBV5-1 to TRBJ1-2, with 9 bases that match TRBD1. J gave up 4 bases and V 3 bases, and 4 bases lay outside the gene matches. Germline V gene sequence: CDR1 SGHRS, CDR2 YFSETQ. The CDR3 runs 14 residues. CDR3 nucleotides: TGCGCCAGCAGCTCACCGGACAGGGGCTATGGCTACACCTTC. It yields the protein CASSSPDRGYGYTF. Using reference TRBV5-1 and TRBJ1-2 for the parts outside the CDR3, the full variable domain is KAGVTQTPRYLIKTRGQQVTLSCSPISGHRSVSWYQQTPGQGLQFLFEYFSETQRNKGNFPGRFSGRQFSNSRSEMNVSTLELGDSALYLCASSSPDRGYGYTFGSGTRLTVV.

This chain joins TRBV19 and TRBJ2-3; D call uncertain. Germline values: CDR1 LNHDA, CDR2 SQIVND (reference sequence). CDR3 size: 11 residues. Trimming removed 8 bases at V and 0 bases at J, with 3 bases between. CDR3 sequence: CASLSTDTQYF. The CDR3 region has the DNA TGTGCCAGTCTTAGCACAGATACGCAGTATTTT.

In this sample, this clone turned up a few times. The chain joins TRBV10-1 to TRBJ2-2; tentative D call: TRBD2 (6 bases). From germline, CDR1 is WNHNN and CDR2 SYGVQD (reference sequence). This CDR3 contains 13 residues. The V and J ends lost 4 bases and 4 bases respectively, with 7 bases between them. The CDR3 sequence is CASSGGLTGELFF. CDR3 bases: TGCGCCAGCAGTGGGGGACTCACCGGGGAGCTGTTTTTT.

This clone was picked up one time. The J gene is TRBJ1-6, the V gene TRBV7-2, with D possibly TRBD1 on 5 matching bases. V lost 0 bases and J 10 bases, leaving 13 bases between the germline ends. Per germline, CDR1 SGHTA and CDR2 FQGNSA. The length of the CDR3 is 15 residues. The CDR3 here is CASSLALTASSPLHF. In nucleotides, the CDR3 is TGTGCCAGCAGCTTAGCGTTGACAGCTTCATCACCCCTCCACTTT.

This sequence joins TRBV7-8 and TRBJ1-1; TRBD1 agrees at 8 bases. Trimming at V came to 3 bases and at J to 5 bases, leaving 5 bases not matched to a gene. In germline, CDR1 is SGHVS, CDR2 FQNEAQ. The CDR3 has 14 residues. CDR3 sequence: CASSFQQGETEAFF. The CDR3, as DNA: TGTGCCAGCAGCTTCCAACAGGGGGAAACTGAAGCTTTCTTT.

A single count supports this clone. This chain uses TRBV2 with TRBJ1-2, with 9 bases fitting TRBD1. V dropped 6 bases and J dropped 4; count of bases not matched to a gene: 6. Germline V gives CDR1 SNHLY, CDR2 FYNNEI. This CDR3 contains 14 residues. CDR3 sequence (DNA): TGTGCCAGCAGAAGGACAGGGGATCTCTATGGCTACACCTTC. Its translation is CASRRTGDLYGYTF.

This chain uses TRBV30 with TRBJ2-2; a possible D gene is TRBD1 (6 bases). CDR3 length: 13 residues. CDR1 and CDR2 (germline): GTSNPN, SVGIG (reference sequence). V lost 4 bases and J lost 5, with 11 bases in between. The CDR3 protein is CAWNPQGTGELFF. The CDR3 nucleotides read TGTGCCTGGAACCCTCAGGGGACCGGGGAGCTGTTTTTT.

On this clone itself: Other nucleotide sequences from this sample produce the same CDR3. The chain uses TRBV27 and TRBJ1-4; the match to TRBD1 covers 8 bases. The CDR3 is 13 amino acids. CDR1 and CDR2 from the germline V gene are MNHEY and SMNVEV (reference sequence). The trim removed 6 bases at V and 5 bases at J, leaving 2 bases unmatched. Written as DNA, the CDR3 is TGTGCCAGCAGACGGACAGGGAATGAAAAACTGTTTTTT. It encodes CASRRTGNEKLFF.

The rearrangement links TRBV7-8 to TRBJ1-5; D remains unclear. The CDR3 is 16 residues long. Germline loops: CDR1 SGHVS, CDR2 FQNEAQ. V was clipped by 1 base and J by 3 bases, with 13 bases between them. CDR3 DNA sequence: TGTGCCAGCAGCTTAGATCTTGTGTACAACAATCAGCCCCAGCATTTT. This codes for CASSLDLVYNNQPQHF.

The chain combines TRBV30 with TRBJ2-7; 10 bases agree with TRBD2. This CDR3 has 18 residues. The V segment lost 3 bases and the J segment 4 bases; nucleotides outside the gene matches: 18. Germline loops: CDR1 GTSNPN, CDR2 SVGIG (reference sequence). The CDR3 nucleotides are TGTGCCTGGAGGAGGAGGACACTGAAGACTAGCGGGCTATACGAGCAGTACTTC. Translating it yields CAWRRRTLKTSGLYEQYF.

J is TRBJ1-2 and V is TRBV5-1; 8 nucleotides line up with TRBD1. The CDR3 spans 15 residues. J lost 4 bases, V lost 4 bases, and 9 bases had no gene match. Germline V lookup: CDR1 SGHRS, CDR2 YFSETQ. The CDR3 here is CASSVTGGQGYGYTF. The CDR3 DNA is TGCGCCAGCAGCGTAACAGGGGGTCAGGGCTATGGCTACACCTTC.

This clone appeared a single time. The J gene is TRBJ1-1, the V gene TRBV25-1; D possibly corresponds to TRBD1 (6 bases). Germline CDR1 is MGHDK and CDR2 is SYGVNS. V lost 4 bases and J 5 bases, leaving 11 bases between the germline ends. CDR3 length: 13 amino acids. Here the CDR3 reads CASSGGGQTEAFF. CDR3 nucleotide sequence: TGTGCCAGCAGTGGGGGGGGACAAACTGAAGCTTTCTTT.

This clone has a single count. The J gene is TRBJ2-2, the V gene TRBV15; 7 bases match TRBD1. V was pared by 0 bases and J by 5 bases, with 6 bases of the junction left unmatched. Germline values: CDR1 LNHNV, CDR2 YYDKDF (reference sequence). The CDR3 is 16 amino acids. CDR3 bases: TGTGCCACCAGCAGAGATACAGGGGCGCGTACCGGGGAGCTGTTTTTT. Its translation: CATSRDTGARTGELFF.

V is TRBV27 and J is TRBJ2-7; TRBD1 agrees at 7 bases. V lost 8 bases to trimming and J lost 9 bases; unmatched junction nucleotides: 13. Germline loops: CDR1 MNHEY, CDR2 SMNVEV (reference sequence). The CDR3 runs 13 residues. CDR3 coding DNA: TGTGCCAGCGGTTACGGAGGACAGGTCGGGCAGTACTTC. It codes for CASGYGGQVGQYF.

This clone appeared once. V gene TRBV7-2 combines with J gene TRBJ2-5; TRBD2 matches at 14 bases. Germline CDR1 SGHTA, CDR2 FQGNSA. The V and J ends lost 0 bases and 6 bases, in that order; junction bases with no gene match: 6. The CDR3 consists of 17 residues. Here the CDR3 reads CASSLARTSGGPKTQYF. The CDR3 coding sequence is TGTGCCAGCAGCTTAGCACGGACTAGCGGGGGGCCGAAGACCCAGTACTTC.